This TCR beta chain appears in the sequencing data of a study of cytomegalovirus exposure and HLA in healthy donors. Across the study: Within an early data release were about 85 million unique TCRs drawn from HLA-typed donors.

The table lists this clone with a count of one. Its target is not known. Per germline, CDR1 SGHDT and CDR2 YYEEEE. Trimming at V came to 2 bases and at J to 0 bases, leaving 6 bases not matched to a gene. This CDR3 comprises 17 residues. Both 60 Vbeta primers and 13 Jbeta primers went into the PCR. The method was immunoSEQ multiplex PCR; TCRdb's version includes in-frame clones alone and lacks a portion of them. The data contain about 110,000 clones, about 70% of them seen just once; the ten biggest clones take up approximately 2.5%. Study observations and caveats: Association with HLA alleles at 0.05 false discovery rate was found for approximately 18,000 TCR beta sequences in a later analysis. Accurate predictions that matched the HLA-A and HLA-B alleles of most subjects were reportedly made from TCR beta sequences. Fewer N-insertions than the roughly 670-donor mean were reportedly shown by an Asian-associated ancestry cluster in a later analysis.

The J gene is TRBJ1-5, the V gene TRBV5-6; 9 bases agree with TRBD1. The source of this sequence is a man in his forties or fifties in good health and CMV-seropositive. The source material was PBMCs. Written as DNA, the CDR3 is TGTGCCAGCAGCTTCTCCGGGACAGGGTATAGCAATCAGCCCCAGCATTTT. This codes for CASSFSGTGYSNQPQHF.